The rows below give T cell receptor beta chains drawn from one sample of a study of T cells in Graves' hyperthyroidism and ophthalmopathy. TCRdb reanalysed the multiplex PCR reads using MiXCR and keeps one entry per CDR3 protein. The sample has about 480,000 distinct CDR3 sequences, over 13% seen once. The specimen was blood. All receptors come from a woman aged 18-35 years with Graves' hyperthyroidism. The CDR3 runs from the conserved cysteine through the conserved F or W. Fields, in order: V gene, clone size, J gene, D gene, CDR3 length, CDR3 protein, CDR3 DNA. The D gene is left open where the match is weak. Where a row states a size, it is once, few, many or the class of an expanded clone; other rows omit it.

TRBV27	many	TRBJ1-1	TRBD1	17	CASSLSPLGQGGTEAFF	TGTGCCAGCAGTTTATCGCCTTTGGGGCAGGGGGGGACTGAAGCTTTCTTT
TRBV7-9	many	TRBJ2-1	TRBD2	20	CASSLGSGTSGSRGYNEQFF	TGTGCCAGCAGCTTAGGTTCCGGGACTAGCGGGAGTCGGGGATACAATGAGCAGTTCTTC
TRBV7-3	-	TRBJ2-2	-	15	CASSSQRVNTGELFF	TGTGCCAGCAGCTCCCAGCGGGTGAACACCGGGGAGCTGTTTTTT
TRBV9	many	TRBJ1-1	-	15	CASSSTSSRDTEAFF	TGTGCCAGCAGCTCCACATCGTCCCGGGACACTGAAGCTTTCTTT
TRBV2	many	TRBJ1-5	TRBD1	14	CASSVGQGYQPQHF	TGTGCCAGCAGTGTCGGACAGGGGTATCAGCCCCAGCATTTT
TRBV7-9	many	TRBJ2-3	-	15	CASSFWRDGTDTQYF	TGTGCCAGCAGCTTCTGGAGGGATGGCACAGATACGCAGTATTTT
TRBV5-1	many	TRBJ1-3	-	14	CASSLDQGGNTIYF	TGCGCCAGCAGCTTGGATCAAGGCGGAAACACCATATATTTT
TRBV9	many	TRBJ2-5	TRBD2	16	CASSASSGRTGETQYF	TGTGCCAGCAGTGCGAGTAGCGGGAGGACAGGAGAGACCCAGTACTTC
TRBV7-7	many	TRBJ2-5	-	10	CAVGGETQYF	TGTGCCGTGGGGGGTGAGACCCAGTACTTC
TRBV10-3	many	TRBJ1-1	-	14	CAITTELGNTEAFF	TGTGCCATCACCACCGAACTGGGGAACACTGAAGCTTTCTTT
TRBV6-1	few	TRBJ2-5	-	14	CASSARLGEETQYF	TGTGCCAGCAGTGCGCGGTTAGGGGAAGAGACCCAGTACTTC
TRBV18	many	TRBJ1-4	-	15	CASSPRDTLNEKLFF	TGTGCCAGCTCACCCCGGGACACCCTAAATGAAAAACTGTTTTTT
TRBV6-2/TRBV6-3	-	TRBJ2-3	-	15	CASRTNWFLTDTQYF	TGTGCCAGCAGGACTAACTGGTTTCTTACAGATACGCAGTATTTT
TRBV12-3/TRBV12-4	-	TRBJ2-2	TRBD2	15	CASSLQMGGSGGLFF	TGTGCCAGCAGTTTACAAATGGGGGGCAGCGGGGGGCTGTTTTTT
TRBV14	-	TRBJ1-2	-	14	CASSSQDSLYGYTF	TGTGCCAGCAGCTCCCAGGACAGCCTCTATGGCTACACCTTC
TRBV5-8	many	TRBJ2-1	TRBD2	14	CASSSGLALNEQFF	TGTGCCAGCAGCTCGGGACTAGCGCTGAATGAGCAGTTCTTC
TRBV19	-	TRBJ1-1	-	13	CASIGTENTEALF	TGTGCCAGTATTGGGACGGAGAACACTGAAGCTCTCTTT
TRBV20-1	-	TRBJ2-3	TRBD2	15	CSARDLAGGADTQYF	TGCAGTGCTAGAGATCTAGCGGGAGGGGCAGATACGCAGTATTTT
TRBV27	many	TRBJ2-2	TRBD2	15	CASSFSAGGTGELFF	TGTGCCAGCAGTTTCTCAGCGGGAGGGACCGGGGAGCTGTTTTTT
TRBV27	many	TRBJ2-7	TRBD2	15	CASSSRTSGTYEQYF	TGTGCCAGCAGTTCCAGGACTAGCGGGACCTACGAGCAGTACTTC
TRBV11-2	many	TRBJ2-3	TRBD1	15	CASSSMGQQTDTQYF	TGTGCCAGCAGCTCGATGGGACAGCAAACAGATACGCAGTATTTT
TRBV12-5	many	TRBJ1-6	-	14	CASGGSSYNSPLHF	TGTGCTAGTGGGGGGAGCTCCTATAATTCACCCCTCCACTTT
TRBV4-1	few	TRBJ1-1	-	15	CASSQVHRDLSEAFF	TGCGCCAGCAGCCAAGTCCACAGGGACTTAAGTGAAGCTTTCTTT
TRBV12-5	many	TRBJ2-3	-	11	CASGEIITQYF	TGTGCTAGTGGTGAAATCATTACGCAGTATTTT
TRBV19	-	TRBJ2-7	-	15	CASSTLGAGLGEQYF	TGTGCCAGTAGTACCCTTGGTGCAGGGCTGGGGGAGCAGTACTTC
TRBV27	-	TRBJ2-3	TRBD2	15	CASSYSGRTTDTQYF	TGTGCCAGCAGTTATAGCGGGAGAACCACAGATACGCAGTATTTT
TRBV7-9	few	TRBJ1-6	TRBD1	14	CASSTQGNNSPLHF	TGTGCCAGCAGCACACAGGGGAATAATTCACCCCTCCACTTT
TRBV6-1	many	TRBJ1-5	-	15	CASSSPGTEDQPQHF	TGTGCCAGCAGTTCCCCCGGGACGGAAGATCAGCCCCAGCATTTT
TRBV28	-	TRBJ2-1	-	12	CASSLSELTQFF	TGTGCCAGCAGTTTATCGGAGCTAACTCAGTTCTTC
TRBV4-1	-	TRBJ2-3	TRBD2	16	CASSQEEGRERDTQYF	TGCGCCAGCAGCCAAGAGGAGGGGCGGGAGAGGGATACGCAGTATTTT
TRBV13	many	TRBJ1-1	-	13	CASSLSIEGEAFF	TGTGCCAGCAGCTTATCTATCGAGGGGGAAGCTTTCTTT
TRBV4-1	many	TRBJ1-1	-	15	CASSQGAQANTEAFF	TGCGCCAGCAGCCAAGGGGCACAGGCGAACACTGAAGCTTTCTTT
TRBV5-1	many	TRBJ2-1	TRBD2	14	CASSLELAGNEQFF	TGCGCCAGCAGCTTGGAACTAGCGGGCAATGAGCAGTTCTTC
TRBV5-1	few	TRBJ2-4	-	14	CASSATDGLNIQYF	TGCGCCAGCAGCGCTACGGACGGTTTAAACATTCAGTACTTC
TRBV30	many	TRBJ2-1	-	17	CAWSQGSVRWSDNEQFF	TGTGCCTGGAGTCAGGGGTCGGTACGGTGGAGCGACAATGAGCAGTTCTTC
TRBV12-3/TRBV12-4	few	TRBJ2-5	-	15	CASRPRQALQETQYF	TGTGCCAGCAGACCCCGGCAGGCCCTACAAGAGACCCAGTACTTC
TRBV7-8	many	TRBJ1-6	-	13	CASSDGFNSPLHF	TGTGCCAGCAGCGACGGTTTTAATTCACCCCTCCACTTT
TRBV11-3	many	TRBJ2-1	TRBD2	15	CASSKLAGPYNEQFF	TGTGCCAGCAGCAAACTAGCGGGGCCATACAATGAGCAGTTCTTC
TRBV12-3/TRBV12-4	many	TRBJ1-1	-	13	CASSLARSFEAFF	TGTGCCAGCAGTTTAGCTCGGAGCTTTGAGGCTTTCTTT
TRBV24-1	many	TRBJ2-1	TRBD1	17	CATSDAGTANSYNEQFF	TGTGCCACCAGTGATGCCGGGACAGCGAACTCCTACAATGAGCAGTTCTTC
TRBV7-8	many	TRBJ2-7	TRBD2	17	CASSLGTSGSHTYEQYF	TGTGCCAGCAGCTTAGGGACTAGCGGGAGTCATACCTACGAGCAGTACTTC
TRBV20-1	many	TRBJ1-6	-	17	CSARDFDESSYNSPLHF	TGCAGTGCTAGAGATTTTGATGAGAGCTCCTATAATTCACCCCTCCACTTT
TRBV29-1	-	TRBJ2-7	TRBD1	13	CSVGRQGIYEQYF	TGCAGCGTTGGGAGACAGGGGATCTACGAGCAGTACTTC
TRBV2	many	TRBJ1-6	-	15	CASSESSQGNSPLHF	TGTGCCAGCAGTGAATCGTCCCAAGGAAATTCACCCCTCCACTTT
TRBV4-2	-	TRBJ1-3	-	15	CASSQDNGARNTIYF	TGTGCCAGCAGCCAAGACAACGGGGCTAGAAACACCATATATTTT
TRBV20-1	many	TRBJ2-3	-	15	CSARDRLSSTDTQYF	TGCAGTGCTAGAGATCGCCTTAGCAGCACAGATACGCAGTATTTT
TRBV5-1	many	TRBJ1-5	-	15	CASSLAAGGNQPQHF	TGCGCCAGCAGCTTGGCGGCAGGGGGCAATCAGCCCCAGCATTTT
TRBV5-1	once	TRBJ1-3	TRBD1	15	CASSSGTASGNTIYF	TGCGCCAGCAGCTCCGGGACAGCCTCTGGAAACACCATATATTTT
TRBV20-1	-	TRBJ2-1	TRBD2	15	CSARELAVPYNEQFF	TGCAGTGCTAGAGAGCTAGCGGTACCATACAATGAGCAGTTCTTC
TRBV27	many	TRBJ2-1	-	14	CASSSRSRLGEQFF	TGTGCCAGCAGTTCCCGTAGTAGGTTGGGTGAGCAGTTCTTC
TRBV5-1	many	TRBJ1-5	TRBD1	14	CASSTGTGGQPQHF	TGCGCCAGCAGCACCGGGACAGGGGGTCAGCCCCAGCATTTT
TRBV12-3/TRBV12-4	many	TRBJ1-1	-	15	CASSFPPGYDTEAFF	TGTGCCAGCAGTTTTCCGCCAGGGTACGACACTGAAGCTTTCTTT
TRBV5-1	-	TRBJ2-2	-	15	CASSLELTNTGELFF	TGCGCCAGCAGCTTGGAGCTAACGAACACCGGGGAGCTGTTTTTT
TRBV6-1	-	TRBJ2-1	TRBD2	15	CASSLSSGRANEQFF	TGTGCCAGCAGCCTCTCTAGCGGGAGGGCCAATGAGCAGTTCTTC